This T cell receptor (beta chain) comes out of a study of naive and memory T cell subsets. Germline loops: CDR1 SQVTM, CDR2 ANQGSEA. Trimming left V 5 bases short and J 5 bases short, with 12 bases between. The CDR3 contains 12 residues. In its sample, this clonotype was seen many times. Both TRBC1 and TRBC2 were covered by a beta constant-region primer of two equimolar oligonucleotides. Ligated cDNA was amplified by four rounds of PCR with nested alpha and beta constant-region primers and SP2. The cDNA 3' end received a ligated single-stranded oligonucleotide carrying the SP2 primer and a 12-nucleotide UMI. From the UMI-ligation and nested PCR reads, TCRdb called clonotypes with MiXCR, one entry per CDR3 protein. In the table there are roughly 130,000 distinct CDR3 sequences, 36% of which are singletons.

This TCR came from a human donor in good health. This chain connects TRBV29-1 to TRBJ1-1; a possible D gene is TRBD1 (5 bases). Sequenced input: central memory CD4+ T cells from blood. The CDR3 protein is CSVRTQGTEAFF. The CDR3 DNA sequence: TGCAGCGTTAGGACCCAGGGAACTGAAGCTTTCTTT.